The TCR beta chain described here comes from a study of blood T cell repertoires in COVID-19. The overall study: Material from acute and convalescent COVID-19 was sourced from the United States, Italy and Spain. Nucleic acid was either cDNA or gDNA, and it came from T cells, B-cell-depleted T cells, or PBMCs.

The V gene end was trimmed by 3 bases and the J gene end by 4 bases; junction bases not matched to a gene: 8. In germline, CDR1 is SEHNR, CDR2 FQNEAQ (reference sequence). CDR3 size: 15 residues. Authors' methods: Scientists estimated how many nucleated cells there were by amplifying reference gene primers. Clones were read by immunoSEQ multiplex PCR, and TCRdb kept only the in-frame ones, dropping some. D and trimming were read from the DNA, whereas the V and J calls and clone size are those reported in that table. This table has 90,000 to 150,000 clones, 80% to 90% appearing once. This chain uses TRBV7-9 with TRBJ1-2; 7 bases fit TRBD1. The specimen sequenced was peripheral blood. This sequence originates from a man between 65 and 85 years old who had recovered from COVID-19. CDR3 in DNA: TGTGCCAGCAGCTTGACAGGGAATTCACCCTATGGCTACACCTTC. This translates into CASSLTGNSPYGYTF. The complete variable domain, with remaining parts taken from reference TRBV7-9 and TRBJ1-2, reads DTGVSQNPRHKITKRGQNVTFRCDPISEHNRLYWYRQTLGQGPEFLTYFQNEAQLEKSRLLSDRFSAERPKGSFSTLEIQRTEQGDSAMYLCASSLTGNSPYGYTFGSGTRLTVV.